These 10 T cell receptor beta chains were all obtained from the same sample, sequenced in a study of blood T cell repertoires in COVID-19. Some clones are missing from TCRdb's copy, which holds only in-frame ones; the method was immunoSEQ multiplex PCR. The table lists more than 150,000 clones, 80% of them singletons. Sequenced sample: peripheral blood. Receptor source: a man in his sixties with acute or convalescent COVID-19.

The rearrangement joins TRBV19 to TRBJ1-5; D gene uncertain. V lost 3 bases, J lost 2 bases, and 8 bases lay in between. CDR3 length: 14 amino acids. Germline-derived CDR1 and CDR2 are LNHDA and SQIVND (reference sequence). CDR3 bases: TGTGCCAGTAGTATTTCCGCGGGCAATCAGCCCCAGCATTTT. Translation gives CASSISAGNQPQHF.

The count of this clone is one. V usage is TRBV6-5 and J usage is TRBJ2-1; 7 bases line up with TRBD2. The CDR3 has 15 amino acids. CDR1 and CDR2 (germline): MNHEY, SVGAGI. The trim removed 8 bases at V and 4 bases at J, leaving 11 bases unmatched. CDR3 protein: CASGRMSSGYNEQFF. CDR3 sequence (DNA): TGTGCCAGCGGGCGTATGTCTAGCGGATACAATGAGCAGTTCTTC.

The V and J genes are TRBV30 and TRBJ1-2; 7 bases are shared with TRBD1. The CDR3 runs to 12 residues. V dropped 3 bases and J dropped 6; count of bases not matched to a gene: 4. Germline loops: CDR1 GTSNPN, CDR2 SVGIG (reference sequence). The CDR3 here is CAWSLTGNGYTF. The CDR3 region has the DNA TGTGCCTGGAGCCTGACAGGGAATGGCTACACCTTC.

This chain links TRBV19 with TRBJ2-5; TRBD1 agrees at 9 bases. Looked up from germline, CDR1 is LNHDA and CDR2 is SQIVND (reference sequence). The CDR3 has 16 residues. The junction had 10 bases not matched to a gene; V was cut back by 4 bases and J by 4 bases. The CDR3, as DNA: TGTGCCAGTAGTACCCCGGGACAGGGAGGAGGAGAGACCCAGTACTTC. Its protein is CASSTPGQGGGETQYF.

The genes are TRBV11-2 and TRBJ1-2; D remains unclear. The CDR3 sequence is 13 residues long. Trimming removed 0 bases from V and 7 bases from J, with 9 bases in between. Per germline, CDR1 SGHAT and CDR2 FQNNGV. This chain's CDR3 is CASSLERGTGYTF. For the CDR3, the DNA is TGTGCCAGCAGCTTAGAACGAGGCACTGGCTACACCTTC.

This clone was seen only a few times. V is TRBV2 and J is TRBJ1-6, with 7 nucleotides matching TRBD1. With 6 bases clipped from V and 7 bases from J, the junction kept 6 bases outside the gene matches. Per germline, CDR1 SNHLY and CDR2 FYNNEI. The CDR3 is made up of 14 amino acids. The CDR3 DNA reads TGTGCCAGCAGGCAAACAGGGGTCAATTCACCCCTCCACTTT. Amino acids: CASRQTGVNSPLHF.

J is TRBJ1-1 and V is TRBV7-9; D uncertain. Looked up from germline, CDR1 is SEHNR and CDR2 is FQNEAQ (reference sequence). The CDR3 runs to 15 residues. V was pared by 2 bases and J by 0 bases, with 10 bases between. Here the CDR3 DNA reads TGTGCCAGCAGCTTAACCCCACTATTGAACACTGAAGCTTTCTTT. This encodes CASSLTPLLNTEAFF.

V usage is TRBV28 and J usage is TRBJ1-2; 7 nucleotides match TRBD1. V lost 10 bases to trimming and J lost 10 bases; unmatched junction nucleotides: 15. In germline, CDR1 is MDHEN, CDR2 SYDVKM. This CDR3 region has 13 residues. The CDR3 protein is CATLQGSQKDYTF. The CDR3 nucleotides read TGTGCCACTCTACAGGGGAGTCAAAAGGACTACACCTTC.

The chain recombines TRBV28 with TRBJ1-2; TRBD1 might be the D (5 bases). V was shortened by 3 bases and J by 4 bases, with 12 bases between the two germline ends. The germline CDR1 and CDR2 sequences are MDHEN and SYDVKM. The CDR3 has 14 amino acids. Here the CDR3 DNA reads TGTGCCAGCAGTTTTTTAGAACAGGCCTATGGCTACACCTTC. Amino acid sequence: CASSFLEQAYGYTF.

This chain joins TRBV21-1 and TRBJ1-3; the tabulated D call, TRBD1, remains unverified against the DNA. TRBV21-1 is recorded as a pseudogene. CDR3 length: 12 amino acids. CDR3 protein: CANTVWGNTIYF. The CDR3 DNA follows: TGTGCCAACACCGTCTGGGGAAACACCATATATTTT.